The sequence of this T cell receptor (beta chain) was determined in a study of response to subunit inactivated influenza vaccine. Points from the study as a whole: Each seasonal influenza vaccination recruits few new T cells, the authors suggested.

MiXCR, applied by TCRdb to the RT-PCR reads, yields one record per CDR3 protein. The sample contains about 780,000 distinct CDR3 sequences, about 18% of which appear only once. A few counts support this clonotype. What it binds is unknown. This CDR3 is 14 amino acids long. V lost 7 bases, J lost 6 bases, and 10 bases stayed unmatched. The V gene is TRBV12-3 or TRBV12-4, the J gene TRBJ2-7; 9 nucleotides match TRBD2. The specimen comprised PBMCs from blood, sampled approximately 5 days after vaccination. The TCR originated in a man in his fifties or sixties who received an inactivated influenza vaccine. The DNA for the CDR3 is TGTGCCAGCACCCCCGGCGCGGGAGGGCCCGAGCAGTACTTC. Translated, it gives CASTPGAGGPEQYF.